The 32 T cell receptor beta chains reported below all come from one sample, sequenced in a study of blood T cell repertoires in COVID-19. Clones were read by immunoSEQ multiplex PCR, and TCRdb kept only the in-frame ones, dropping some. The sample has some 260,000 clones, 70% to 90% seen once. Sequenced material: peripheral blood. Receptors originate from a human donor in a cohort sampled during active COVID-19.

The chain joins TRBV5-5 to TRBJ2-2, with TRBD2 matching 9 bases. V shed 0 bases, J shed 6 bases, and the junction held 6 bases outside the gene matches. Germline V gene sequence: CDR1 SGHKS, CDR2 YYEKEE (reference sequence). The CDR3 length is 16 residues. The CDR3 DNA sequence: TGTGCCAGCAGCTTGGAGGGCGGGAGGGCGTCCGGGGAGCTGTTTTTT. This translates into CASSLEGGRASGELFF. The whole variable domain, remainder taken from reference TRBV5-5 and TRBJ2-2, is DAGVTQSPTHLIKTRGQQVTLRCSPISGHKSVSWYQQVLGQGPQFIFQYYEKEERGRGNFPDRFSARQFPNYSSELNVNALLLGDSALYLCASSLEGGRASGELFFGEGSRLTVL.

V is TRBV19 and J is TRBJ2-1; 8 bases map to TRBD2. The CDR3 loop spans 15 amino acids. With V trimmed by 4 bases and J by 2 bases, 4 bases remained unmatched. CDR1 is LNHDA, CDR2 SQIVND, per germline (reference sequence). The CDR3 DNA follows: TGTGCCAGTAGTAACGGGAGGGGGGCCTACAATGAGCAGTTCTTC. Translating gives CASSNGRGAYNEQFF.

The chain recombines TRBV19 with TRBJ2-7; 10 bases map to TRBD1. CDR1 LNHDA and CDR2 SQIVND come from the germline V gene (reference sequence). This CDR3 contains 15 residues. With 4 bases clipped from V and 9 bases from J, the junction kept 12 bases outside the gene matches. The CDR3 loop reads CASSTPGTGAVRQYF. CDR3 DNA sequence: TGTGCCAGTAGTACCCCCGGGACAGGGGCGGTAAGGCAGTACTTC.

The chain employs TRBV28 and TRBJ2-4; the D is unclear. The V gene lost 6 bases and the J gene lost 0 bases, with 12 bases spanning the gap. Germline CDR1 and CDR2: MDHEN and SYDVKM. This CDR3 region has 15 residues. CDR3 loop: CASSPEREAKNIQYF. In DNA, the CDR3 is TGTGCCAGCAGCCCCGAAAGAGAAGCCAAAAACATTCAGTACTTC. The complete variable domain, with remaining parts taken from reference TRBV28 and TRBJ2-4, reads DVKVTQSSRYLVKRTGEKVFLECVQDMDHENMFWYRQDPGLGLRLIYFSYDVKMKEKGDIPEGYSVSREKKERFSLILESASTNQTSMYLCASSPEREAKNIQYFGAGTRLSVL.

The genes are TRBV28 and TRBJ2-1; D possibly corresponds to TRBD2 (6 bases). With 5 bases removed from V and 0 bases from J, the gap between germline ends came to 8 bases. The CDR3 runs to 14 residues. Germline CDR1 reads MDHEN; CDR2 reads SYDVKM. The CDR3 nucleotides read TGTGCCAGCAGTCTGGGGGGCTCCTACAATGAGCAGTTCTTC. Its protein product is CASSLGGSYNEQFF.

V and J are TRBV7-2 and TRBJ1-1, with TRBD1 as a possible D gene (5 bases). There are 14 residues in the CDR3. The V gene's germline CDR1 is SGHTA and CDR2 FQGNSA. Trimming left V 5 bases short and J 8 bases short, with 18 bases between. Here the CDR3 reads CASSPIREGMEAFF. DNA of the CDR3: TGTGCCAGCAGCCCCATACGGGAGGGGATGGAAGCTTTCTTT.

This chain links TRBV6-5 with TRBJ1-1, with D tentatively TRBD1 (5 bases). Trimming took 10 bases from V and 0 from J, leaving 12 bases between them. The CDR3 is 13 residues long. Germline loops: CDR1 MNHEY, CDR2 SVGAGI. CDR3 nucleotides: TGTGCCACAGGGTTAGGGGTGAACACTGAAGCTTTCTTT. Translating it yields CATGLGVNTEAFF.

The V gene is TRBV30, the J gene TRBJ2-1; tentative D call: TRBD1 (6 bases). In germline, CDR1 is GTSNPN, CDR2 SVGIG (reference sequence). V was trimmed by 2 bases and J by 8 bases, leaving 19 bases between them. The CDR3 is 15 amino acids. CDR3 nucleotides: TGTGCCTGGAGTCCATGGGGGCCAAGCTTCGATGAGCAGTTCTTC. This codes for CAWSPWGPSFDEQFF.

The chain carries TRBV20-1 and TRBJ2-2; no clear D gene. The length of the CDR3 is 13 residues. V gave up 3 bases and J gave up 7 bases, with 12 bases separating them. From germline, CDR1 is DFQATT and CDR2 SNEGSKA (reference sequence). DNA for the CDR3: TGCAGTGCTAGTGGAACTATCGGCGGGGAGCTGTTTTTT. Amino acid sequence: CSASGTIGGELFF.

The chain combines TRBV19 with TRBJ2-7; TRBD1 aligns across 7 bases. Germline CDR1 and CDR2: LNHDA and SQIVND (reference sequence). This CDR3 comprises 16 residues. V trimming: 3 bases; J trimming: 0 bases; junction bases outside the gene matches: 8. CDR3 protein: CASSMLGQSSSYEQYF. CDR3 sequence (DNA): TGTGCCAGTAGTATGTTGGGACAGAGTAGCTCCTACGAGCAGTACTTC.

This chain connects TRBV6-2 or TRBV6-3 to TRBJ2-5; 14 bases fit TRBD2. J was trimmed by 5 bases and V by 1 base; bases with no gene match: 3. This CDR3 spans 16 amino acids. CDR1 and CDR2 (germline): MNHEY, SVGEGT. The CDR3, as DNA: TGTGCCAGCAGTTACTTCGGGACTAGCGGGAGTGAGACCCAGTACTTC. Amino acid sequence: CASSYFGTSGSETQYF.

CDR3 nucleotide sequence: TGTGCCAGCAGCGTAGGGGACAGGGATGAAAAACTGTTTTTT. This encodes CASSVGDRDEKLFF. The chain combines TRBV9 with TRBJ1-4; 9 bases are a match to TRBD1. The CDR3 runs to 14 residues. The germline V gene has CDR1 SGDLS and CDR2 YYNGEE. V shed 0 bases, J shed 6 bases, and the junction held 0 bases outside the gene matches.

The chain joins TRBV19 to TRBJ2-1; 7 bases are shared with TRBD2. Trimming cost V 5 bases and J 7 bases; bases outside gene matches: 8. This CDR3 region has 14 residues. In germline, CDR1 is LNHDA, CDR2 SQIVND (reference sequence). CDR3 sequence: CASSRWEGRNEQFF. CDR3 coding DNA: TGTGCCAGTAGTCGATGGGAGGGCAGGAATGAGCAGTTCTTC.

The CDR3 loop reads CASSQGQVVNEQYF. CDR3 nucleotide sequence: TGCGCCAGCAGCCAGGGACAGGTGGTTAACGAGCAGTACTTC. The chain is built from TRBV5-1 and TRBJ2-7, with 8 positions matching TRBD1. The CDR3 totals 14 residues. With 4 bases clipped from V and 5 bases from J, the junction kept 8 bases outside the gene matches. Germline assignment: CDR1 SGHRS and CDR2 YFSETQ.

The J gene is TRBJ2-6, the V gene TRBV27; 7 bases agree with TRBD1. CDR1 is MNHEY and CDR2 is SMNVEV in the germline V gene (reference sequence). The CDR3 loop spans 22 amino acids. V trimming: 5 bases; J trimming: 0 bases; junction bases outside the gene matches: 22. The CDR3, as DNA: TGTGCCAGCAGTCTAGAGGGTCCGACAGGGTTTTTATCCCGCTCTGGGGCCAACGTCCTGACTTTC. Translating it yields CASSLEGPTGFLSRSGANVLTF.

The chain joins TRBV6-6 to TRBJ2-1; 7 bases map to TRBD2. The length of the CDR3 is 15 residues. Germline loops: CDR1 MNHNY, CDR2 SVGAGI (reference sequence). Losses at the gene ends were 2 bases for V and 5 bases for J; bases not matched to a gene: 6. CDR3 sequence: CASSYGLAANNEQFF. The CDR3 bases are TGTGCCAGCAGTTACGGGCTAGCGGCCAACAATGAGCAGTTCTTC.

The genes are TRBV9 and TRBJ2-1; D remains ambiguous. Germline loops: CDR1 SGDLS, CDR2 YYNGEE. Trimming stripped 3 bases from V and 7 bases from J, with 8 bases between. The CDR3 extends over 12 amino acids. The DNA of the CDR3 is TGTGCCAGCAGCGGCGCCGCTAATGAGCAGTTCTTC. Its protein is CASSGAANEQFF.

The gene calls are TRBV7-9 and TRBJ1-1, with D perhaps TRBD1 (5 bases). The V and J ends lost 5 bases and 5 bases respectively, with 12 bases between them. The length of the CDR3 is 13 residues. Germline V lookup: CDR1 SEHNR, CDR2 FQNEAQ (reference sequence). CDR3 DNA: TGTGCCAGCAGCCCGCTGACAGATACTGAAGCTTTCTTT. This encodes CASSPLTDTEAFF.

The chain combines TRBV19 with TRBJ2-6; a weak D match, TRBD2 (5 bases). From germline, CDR1 is LNHDA and CDR2 SQIVND (reference sequence). This CDR3 spans 18 amino acids. The V and J ends lost 7 bases and 2 bases respectively, with 21 bases between them. The chain's CDR3 is CASNIPTPTGTGANVLTF. CDR3 DNA sequence: TGTGCCAGTAATATCCCGACTCCGACGGGGACTGGGGCCAACGTCCTGACTTTC.

Here the CDR3 DNA reads TGTGCCTGGAGTCGACAGGGAGGTGAAGCTTTCTTT. Protein product: CAWSRQGGEAFF. V gene TRBV30 combines with J gene TRBJ1-1, with 7 bases identical to TRBD1. The trim removed 2 bases at V and 7 bases at J, leaving 4 bases unmatched. The CDR3 is 12 residues long. CDR1 is GTSNPN, CDR2 SVGIG, per germline (reference sequence).

The gene calls are TRBV10-1 and TRBJ2-7; TRBD2 matches 7 bases. CDR3 length: 14 amino acids. Germline trimming cut 6 bases from V and 7 bases from J; bases unmatched to any gene: 12. The germline gives CDR1 WNHNN, CDR2 SYGVQD (reference sequence). CDR3 DNA sequence: TGCGCCAGCAGCGGGGGGTCCCCGGTGGGGGAGCAGTACTTC. This codes for CASSGGSPVGEQYF.

The rearrangement joins TRBV11-2 to TRBJ1-1; the match to TRBD1 covers 7 bases. This CDR3 has 17 amino acids. Per the germline V gene, CDR1 is SGHAT and CDR2 is FQNNGV. V shed 6 bases, J shed 3 bases, and the junction held 16 bases outside the gene matches. CDR3 loop: CASSTLLAGQEDTEAFF. The CDR3 DNA sequence: TGTGCCAGCAGTACCTTATTAGCCGGACAGGAAGACACTGAAGCTTTCTTT.

This clone was detected a few times. The gene calls are TRBV5-1 and TRBJ2-1; 11 positions match TRBD1. Germline V gene sequence: CDR1 SGHRS, CDR2 YFSETQ. The CDR3 loop spans 14 amino acids. V shed 7 bases and J 8 bases; nucleotides not matched to a gene: 8. The CDR3 loop reads CASGPGQGAHEQFF. CDR3 sequence (DNA): TGCGCCAGCGGGCCCGGACAGGGGGCACATGAGCAGTTCTTC.

This sequence joins TRBV6-2 or TRBV6-3 and TRBJ1-1; possible D gene TRBD1, 6 bases. The V gene's germline CDR1 is MNHEY and CDR2 SVGEGT. With 4 bases removed from V and 7 bases from J, the gap between germline ends came to 13 bases. This CDR3 contains 13 residues. CDR3 nucleotides: TGTGCCAGCAGTTCCTGGAGGGGGGGTGAAGCTTTCTTT. Protein: CASSSWRGGEAFF.

This clone occurred a few times. The chain recombines TRBV5-1 with TRBJ1-2, with D perhaps TRBD1 (5 bases). V gave up 4 bases and J gave up 4 bases, with 11 bases separating them. This CDR3 has 13 amino acids. The germline CDR1 and CDR2 sequences are SGHRS and YFSETQ. Here the CDR3 DNA reads TGCGCCAGCAGCGAGACAGTACCCTATGGCTACACCTTC. The encoded protein is CASSETVPYGYTF.

This chain connects TRBV19 to TRBJ1-5; D is unresolved. Trimming removed 7 bases at V and 2 bases at J, with 12 bases between. Germline lookup yields CDR1 LNHDA and CDR2 SQIVND (reference sequence). The CDR3 has 14 residues. The CDR3 is CASKRREGNQPQHF. DNA of the CDR3: TGTGCCAGTAAGCGGAGGGAGGGCAATCAGCCCCAGCATTTT.

This chain connects TRBV19 to TRBJ1-5; D is perhaps TRBD1 (5 bases). This CDR3 contains 15 residues. Trimming removed 5 bases from V and 7 bases from J, with 18 bases in between. Germline V CDR1 and CDR2: LNHDA, SQIVND (reference sequence). CDR3 amino acids: CASSRTAGQRQPQHF. CDR3 DNA sequence: TGTGCCAGTAGTCGGACCGCAGGGCAACGGCAGCCCCAGCATTTT.

The rearrangement links TRBV7-2 to TRBJ2-5; TRBD1 is a possible D gene (6 bases). The germline gives CDR1 SGHTA, CDR2 FQGNSA. Trimming shortened V by 3 bases and J by 5 bases, and 13 bases separated the two germline ends. The CDR3 is 14 residues long. CDR3 nucleotides: TGTGCCAGCAGCTTTGGGGACAAATGGGAGACCCAGTACTTC. This translates into CASSFGDKWETQYF.

This chain uses TRBV16 with TRBJ1-2; D uncertain. The CDR3 is made up of 15 amino acids. Trimming pared 6 bases from V and 3 bases from J, leaving 17 bases between. Germline V CDR1 and CDR2: KGHSY, FQNENV. CDR3 coding DNA: TGTGCCAGCAGAGACCGGAACGCGGTACACTATGGCTACACCTTC. It encodes CASRDRNAVHYGYTF.

The DNA for the CDR3 is TGTGCCAGCAGCCCCGGTGGTTGGGACAACTCCTACGAGCAGTACTTC. It translates to CASSPGGWDNSYEQYF. This chain links TRBV7-2 with TRBJ2-7; a weak D match, TRBD1 (6 bases). Trimming removed 5 bases from V and 0 bases from J, with 17 bases in between. The germline V gene encodes CDR1 SGHTA and CDR2 FQGNSA. The CDR3 spans 16 residues.

This clone was seen a single time. The chain is built from TRBV28 and TRBJ1-3; D is undetermined. Deletions cut 9 bases from V and 8 bases from J, with 11 bases between. There are 11 residues in the CDR3. Germline loops: CDR1 MDHEN, CDR2 SYDVKM. The CDR3 DNA follows: TGTGCCAGTAAAGCGGCTCACACCATATATTTT. This gives the protein CASKAAHTIYF.

In nucleotides, the CDR3 is TGTGCCAGCAGCTTAGAGAGGGAGTACAATGAGCAGTTCTTC. Translated: CASSLEREYNEQFF. The chain joins TRBV7-2 to TRBJ2-1, with D tentatively TRBD2 (5 bases). The CDR3 is made up of 14 amino acids. Germline values: CDR1 SGHTA, CDR2 FQGNSA. Deletions cut 1 base from V and 4 bases from J, with 8 bases between.